This paragraph covers one T cell receptor beta chain sequence. The sample comes from a study of T cells in Graves' hyperthyroidism and ophthalmopathy. PBMCs stemmed from around 10 ml fresh peripheral blood. Using RNA transcripts as the source, TCR beta CDR3 regions were amplified. The HTBI set primed first-round TCR CDR3 RT-PCR. MiXCR, run by TCRdb on the multiplex PCR reads, gives a single entry per CDR3 protein. The sample has 450,000 to 550,000 distinct CDR3 sequences; roughly a quarter are singletons. Trimming took 4 bases from V and 8 from J; bases not matched to a gene: 5. Germline V gene lookup returns CDR1 WNHNN and CDR2 SYGVQD (reference sequence). The CDR3 runs to 13 residues.

The TCR comes from a woman aged 25 to 39 with Graves' ophthalmopathy. The rearrangement uses TRBV10-1 and TRBJ1-2; 9 nucleotides align to TRBD1. The sequenced sample was blood. CDR3: CASSARTGDGYTF. Here the CDR3 DNA reads TGCGCCAGCAGTGCACGGACAGGGGACGGCTACACCTTC.